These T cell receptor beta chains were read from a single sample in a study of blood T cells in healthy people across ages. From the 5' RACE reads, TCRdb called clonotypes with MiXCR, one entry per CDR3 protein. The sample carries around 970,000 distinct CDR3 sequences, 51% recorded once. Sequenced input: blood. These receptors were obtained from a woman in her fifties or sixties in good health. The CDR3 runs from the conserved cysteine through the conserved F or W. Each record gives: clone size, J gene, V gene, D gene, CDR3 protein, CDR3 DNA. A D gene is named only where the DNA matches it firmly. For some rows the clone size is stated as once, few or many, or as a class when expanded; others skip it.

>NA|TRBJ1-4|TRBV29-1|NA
CSVARGNEKLFF
TGCAGCGTTGCCAGGGGCAATGAAAAACTGTTTTTT
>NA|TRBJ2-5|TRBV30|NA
CAWSAGTSIGEQYF
TGTGCCTGGAGTGCGGGGACATCGATCGGTGAGCAGTACTTC
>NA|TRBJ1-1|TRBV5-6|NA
CASSPGNMNTEAFF
TGTGCCAGCAGCCCAGGAAACATGAACACTGAAGCTTTCTTT
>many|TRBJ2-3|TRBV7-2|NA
CASSLNYGRRDTQYF
TGTGCCAGCAGCTTAAACTACGGGAGACGAGATACGCAGTATTTT
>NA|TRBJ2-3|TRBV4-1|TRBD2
CASSQETGTSVRGGTQYF
TGCGCCAGCAGCCAAGAAACCGGGACTAGCGTCCGGGGGGGTACGCAGTATTTT
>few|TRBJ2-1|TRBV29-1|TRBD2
CSVKTSARNEQFF
TGCAGCGTGAAAACTAGCGCTCGCAATGAGCAGTTCTTC
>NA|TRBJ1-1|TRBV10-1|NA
CASNTEAFF
TGCGCCAGCAACACTGAAGCTTTCTTT
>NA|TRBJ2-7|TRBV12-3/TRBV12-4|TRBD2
CASSGWGVVTSGYEQYF
TGTGCCAGCAGCGGGTGGGGGGTTGTGACTAGCGGCTACGAGCAGTACTTC
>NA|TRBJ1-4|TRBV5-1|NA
CASSQRGDRGKLFF
TGCGCCAGCAGCCAACGGGGCGACCGTGGAAAACTGTTTTTT
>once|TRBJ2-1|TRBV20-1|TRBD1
CSAGTGWGGEQFF
TGCAGTGCCGGGACAGGGTGGGGTGGTGAGCAGTTCTTC
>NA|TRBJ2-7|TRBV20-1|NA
CSAPGLSGYEQYF
TGCAGTGCCCCGGGTCTGTCGGGCTACGAGCAGTACTTC
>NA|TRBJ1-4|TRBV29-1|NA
CSVHSRKKLFF
TGCAGCGTTCATTCGAGGAAAAAACTGTTTTTT
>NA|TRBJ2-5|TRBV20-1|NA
CSARPSEETQYF
TGCAGTGCTAGACCATCCGAGGAGACCCAGTACTTC
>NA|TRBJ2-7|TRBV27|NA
CASNTYLTYEQNF
TGTGCCAGCAATACCTACCTGACCTACGAGCAGAACTTC
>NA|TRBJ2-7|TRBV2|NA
CASTQPGFSSYEQYF
TGTGCCAGCACCCAACCTGGCTTTTCAAGCTACGAGCAGTACTTC